This T cell receptor (beta chain) was found in a study of T cells after yellow fever vaccination. This CDR3 comprises 14 residues. V lost 6 bases to trimming and J lost 5 bases; unmatched junction nucleotides: 8. The V gene's germline CDR1 is SQVTM and CDR2 ANQGSEA. Generation of TCR cDNA used 5'RACE template switching (which added a universal primer site and UMIs). MiXCR, applied by TCRdb to the 5' RACE reads, yields one record per CDR3 protein. The sample holds approximately 550,000 distinct CDR3 sequences, roughly a fifth seen once. A note on this clonotype: Antigen specificity is unknown.

Study-level findings and limits: Weaker, the secondary response peaked sooner, at day 5 versus 15. Booster samples showed a return of most primary-vaccination clones (approximately 96% CD4, about 85% CD8).

The sequence came from a man in his thirties or forties who received the YFV17D yellow fever vaccine. Material: PBMCs, obtained 15 days after the yellow fever booster vaccination. The rearrangement joins TRBV29-1 to TRBJ2-5; the match to TRBD2 covers 11 bases. CDR3 protein: CSVRLAGISETQYF. CDR3 coding DNA: TGCAGCGTGCGACTAGCGGGAATTAGCGAGACCCAGTACTTC. The full variable domain, completed using reference TRBV29-1 and TRBJ2-5, is SAVISQKPSRDICQRGTSLTIQCQVDSQVTMMFWYRQQPGQSLTLIATANQGSEATYESGFVIDKFPISRPNLTFSTLTVSNMSPEDSSIYLCSVRLAGISETQYFGPGTRLLVL.